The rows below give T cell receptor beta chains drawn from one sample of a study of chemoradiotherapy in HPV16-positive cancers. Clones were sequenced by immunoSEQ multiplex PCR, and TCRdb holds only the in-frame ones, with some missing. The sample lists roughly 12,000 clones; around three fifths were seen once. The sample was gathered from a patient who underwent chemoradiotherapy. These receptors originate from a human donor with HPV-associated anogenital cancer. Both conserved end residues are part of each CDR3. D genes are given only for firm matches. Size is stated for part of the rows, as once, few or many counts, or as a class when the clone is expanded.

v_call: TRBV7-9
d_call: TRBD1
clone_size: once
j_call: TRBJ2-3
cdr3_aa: CASSGAGTGIADTQYF
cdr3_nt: TGTGCCAGCAGCGGAGCCGGGACAGGGATAGCAGATACGCAGTATTTT

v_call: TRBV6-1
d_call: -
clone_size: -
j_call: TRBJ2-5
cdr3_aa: CASVKEGEETQYF
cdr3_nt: TGTGCCAGCGTCAAGGAGGGGGAAGAGACCCAGTACTTC

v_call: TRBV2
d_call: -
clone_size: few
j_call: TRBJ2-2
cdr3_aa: CASSEVSTSTGELFF
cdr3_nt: TGTGCCAGCAGTGAAGTGTCTACCTCCACCGGGGAGCTGTTTTTT

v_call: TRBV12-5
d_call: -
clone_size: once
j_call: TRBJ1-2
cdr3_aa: CASGWGRVPPAF
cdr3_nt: TGTGCTAGTGGTTGGGGACGGGTCCCACCGGCTTTC

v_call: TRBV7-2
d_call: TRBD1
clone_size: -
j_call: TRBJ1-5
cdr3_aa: CASSPHRDSLLYSNQPQHF
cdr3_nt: TGTGCCAGCAGCCCCCACCGGGACAGCCTCCTTTATAGCAATCAGCCCCAGCATTTT

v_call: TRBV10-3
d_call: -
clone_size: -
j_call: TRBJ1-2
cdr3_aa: CAIRAGLADGYTF
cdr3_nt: TGTGCCATCAGGGCGGGACTCGCGGATGGCTACACCTTC

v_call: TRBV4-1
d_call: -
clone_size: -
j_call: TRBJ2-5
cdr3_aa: CASSHPRAGVETQYF
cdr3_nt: TGCGCCAGCAGCCATCCCAGAGCAGGGGTGGAGACCCAGTACTTC

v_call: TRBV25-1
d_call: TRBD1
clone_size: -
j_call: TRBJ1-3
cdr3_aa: CASSQDRAGNTIYF
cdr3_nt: TGTGCCAGCAGTCAGGACAGGGCGGGAAACACCATATATTTT

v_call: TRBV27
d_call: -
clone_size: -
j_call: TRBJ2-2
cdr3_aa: CASSFHRQNTGELFF
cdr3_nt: TGTGCCAGCAGTTTTCACCGGCAAAACACCGGGGAGCTGTTTTTT

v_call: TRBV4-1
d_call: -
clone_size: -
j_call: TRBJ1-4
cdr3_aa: CASSRPGRDEKLFF
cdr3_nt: TGCGCCAGCAGCCGGCCCGGGCGGGATGAAAAACTGTTTTTT

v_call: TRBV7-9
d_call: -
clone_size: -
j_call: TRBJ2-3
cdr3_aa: CASSPVGGPSLDTDTQYF
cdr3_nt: TGTGCCAGCAGCCCAGTCGGAGGGCCTTCACTAGACACAGATACGCAGTATTTT